This TCR beta chain was obtained from a study of breast tumors, draining lymph nodes, adjacent tissues. The V gene lost 0 bases and the J gene lost 5 bases, with 12 bases spanning the gap. Germline values: CDR1 SGHRS, CDR2 YFSETQ. The CDR3 sequence is 14 residues long. TCRdb analysed the multiplex PCR reads with MiXCR anew, one entry per CDR3 protein. The sample carries approximately 52,000 distinct CDR3 sequences, roughly 39% recorded once. The rearrangement joins TRBV5-1 to TRBJ2-7, with D hard to call. The TCR sequence derives from a female donor with breast cancer. Some clones in this sample may be carry-over from other donors' samples. Sequencing input: breast tumor tissue. The CDR3: CASSLAVLGNEQYF. DNA of the CDR3: TGCGCCAGCAGCTTGGCCGTTTTGGGGAACGAGCAGTACTTC.